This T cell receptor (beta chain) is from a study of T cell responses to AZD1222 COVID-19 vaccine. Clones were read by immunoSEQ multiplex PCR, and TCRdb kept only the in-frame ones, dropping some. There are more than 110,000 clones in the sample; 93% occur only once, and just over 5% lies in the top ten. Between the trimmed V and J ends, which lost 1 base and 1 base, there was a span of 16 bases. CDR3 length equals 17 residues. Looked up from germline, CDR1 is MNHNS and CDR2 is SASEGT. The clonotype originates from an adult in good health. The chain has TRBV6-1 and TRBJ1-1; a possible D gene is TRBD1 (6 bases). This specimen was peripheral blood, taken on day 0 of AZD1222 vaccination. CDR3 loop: CASSEVYRTVTNTEAFF. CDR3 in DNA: TGTGCCAGCAGTGAAGTATATAGGACAGTTACGAACACTGAAGCTTTCTTT.